The clone carrying this T cell receptor beta chain was observed at least ten times. Each single cDNA molecule received a unique molecular identifier. TCRdb reanalysed the 5' RACE reads using MiXCR and keeps one entry per CDR3 protein. The data hold about 59,000 distinct CDR3 sequences, with roughly 13% observed a single time. This entry is derived from a study of early T cells in non-severe SARS-CoV-2 infection. Study background: It was bulk RNA from unsorted whole blood that was sequenced, and the chains were unpaired.

V gave up 3 bases and J gave up 2 bases; unmatched junction bases: 8. This CDR3 has 17 residues. In germline, CDR1 is SGDLS, CDR2 YYNGEE. This receptor was identified in an adult who was a healthcare worker with PCR-confirmed SARS-CoV-2 infection or an uninfected control (not recorded which). The sample in question was whole blood, obtained at baseline. The V gene is TRBV9, the J gene TRBJ2-2; 9 nucleotides align to TRBD1. CDR3 sequence (DNA): TGTGCCAGCAGCGCCTACAGGGGGCGAGTCAACACCGGGGAGCTGTTTTTT. This translates into CASSAYRGRVNTGELFF.